This T cell receptor beta chain was obtained from a study of regulatory dendritic cells for organ transplantation. Study summary: LPS was added to dendritic cell cultures on day 6. Overall study findings and caveats: Regulatory dendritic cells appeared to expand memory CD8+ clones less than mature ones.

CFSE-labeled sorted T cells met regulatory or mature dendritic cells for 5 to 6 days. FACS sorted CD4+ or CD8+ T cells into CD45RA+ naive and CD45RO+ memory. Points on this clone: Its antigen is not identified.

Sequencing used immunoSEQ multiplex PCR; TCRdb keeps in-frame clones, though not all of them. The table has roughly 12,000 clones, 74% seen once. J gave up 7 bases and V 3 bases, and 5 bases lay outside the gene matches. CDR1 is SNHLY and CDR2 is FYNNEI in the germline V gene. This CDR3 is built from 14 residues. This chain uses TRBV2 with TRBJ2-4, with 8 bases aligning to TRBD1. The sample consisted of naive CD4+ T cells from blood cultured with regulatory dendritic cells. This sample's subset: CD45RA+ naive T cells. The receptor comes from a human donor in good health. CDR3 region: CASSETGVTNIQYF. In nucleotides, the CDR3 is TGTGCCAGCAGTGAGACAGGGGTTACTAACATTCAGTACTTC.